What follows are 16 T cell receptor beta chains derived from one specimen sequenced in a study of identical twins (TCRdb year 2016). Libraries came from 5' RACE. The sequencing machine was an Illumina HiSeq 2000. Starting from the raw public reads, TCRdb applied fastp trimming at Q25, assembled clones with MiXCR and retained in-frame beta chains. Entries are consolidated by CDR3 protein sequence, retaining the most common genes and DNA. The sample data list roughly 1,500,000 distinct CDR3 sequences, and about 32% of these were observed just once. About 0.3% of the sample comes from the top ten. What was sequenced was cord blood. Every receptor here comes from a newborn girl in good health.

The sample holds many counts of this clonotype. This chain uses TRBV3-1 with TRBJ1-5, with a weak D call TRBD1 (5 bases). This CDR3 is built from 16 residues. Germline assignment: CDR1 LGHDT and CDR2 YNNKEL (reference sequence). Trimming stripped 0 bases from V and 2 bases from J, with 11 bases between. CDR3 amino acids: CASSQDLRGGNQPQHF. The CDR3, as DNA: TGTGCCAGCAGCCAAGATCTTCGGGGGGGCAATCAGCCCCAGCATTTT.

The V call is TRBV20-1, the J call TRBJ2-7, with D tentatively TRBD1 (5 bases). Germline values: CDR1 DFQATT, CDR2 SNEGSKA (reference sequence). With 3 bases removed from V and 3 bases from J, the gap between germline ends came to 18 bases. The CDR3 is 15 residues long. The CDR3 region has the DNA TGCAGTGCTAGCATTTGGCAGGGTCCCCACTACGAGCAGTACTTC. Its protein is CSASIWQGPHYEQYF.

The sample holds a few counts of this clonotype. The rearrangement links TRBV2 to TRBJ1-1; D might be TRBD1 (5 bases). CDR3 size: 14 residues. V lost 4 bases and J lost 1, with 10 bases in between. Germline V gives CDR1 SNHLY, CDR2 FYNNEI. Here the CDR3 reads CASSGTYKNTEAFF. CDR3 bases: TGTGCCAGCAGTGGGACATATAAGAACACTGAAGCTTTCTTT.

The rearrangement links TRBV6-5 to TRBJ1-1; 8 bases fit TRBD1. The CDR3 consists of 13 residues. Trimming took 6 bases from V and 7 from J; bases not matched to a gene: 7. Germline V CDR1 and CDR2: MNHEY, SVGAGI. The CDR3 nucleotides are TGTGCCAGCAGGGACAGGGAGAGGGGTGAAGCTTTCTTT. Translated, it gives CASRDRERGEAFF.

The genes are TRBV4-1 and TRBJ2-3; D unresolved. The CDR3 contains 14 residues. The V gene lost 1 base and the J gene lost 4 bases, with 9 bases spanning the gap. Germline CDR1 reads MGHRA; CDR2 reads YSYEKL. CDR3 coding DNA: TGCGCCAGCAGCCAAGCGGCGAGCGCAGATACGCAGTATTTT. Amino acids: CASSQAASADTQYF.

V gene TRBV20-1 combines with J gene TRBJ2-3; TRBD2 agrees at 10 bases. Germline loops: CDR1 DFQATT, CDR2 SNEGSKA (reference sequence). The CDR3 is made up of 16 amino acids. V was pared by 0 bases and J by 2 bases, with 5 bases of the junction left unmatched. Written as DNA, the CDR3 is TGCAGTGCTAGAGATAGGCTAGCGGGGGTCACAGATACGCAGTATTTT. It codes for CSARDRLAGVTDTQYF.

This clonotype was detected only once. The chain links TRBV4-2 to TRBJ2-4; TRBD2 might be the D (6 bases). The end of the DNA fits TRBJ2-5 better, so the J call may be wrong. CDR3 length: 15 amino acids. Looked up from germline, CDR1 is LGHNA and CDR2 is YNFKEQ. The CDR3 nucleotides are TGTGCCAGCAGCCAAGATCTGGGACTTCAAGAGACCCAGTACTTC. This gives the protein CASSQDLGLQETQYF.

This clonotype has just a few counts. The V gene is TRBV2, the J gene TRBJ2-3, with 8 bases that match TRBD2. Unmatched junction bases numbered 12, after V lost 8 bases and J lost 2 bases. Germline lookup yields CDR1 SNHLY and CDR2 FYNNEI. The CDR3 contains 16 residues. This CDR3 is CASLERSGAPTDTQYF. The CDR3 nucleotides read TGTGCCAGCCTTGAACGTAGCGGGGCCCCCACAGATACGCAGTATTTT.

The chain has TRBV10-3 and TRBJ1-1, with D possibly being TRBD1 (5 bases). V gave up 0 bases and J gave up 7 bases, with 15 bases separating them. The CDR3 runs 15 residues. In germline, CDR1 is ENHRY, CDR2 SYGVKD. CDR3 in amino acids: CAISESLNRNVEAFF. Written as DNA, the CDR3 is TGTGCCATCAGTGAGTCTCTCAACAGGAACGTTGAAGCTTTCTTT.

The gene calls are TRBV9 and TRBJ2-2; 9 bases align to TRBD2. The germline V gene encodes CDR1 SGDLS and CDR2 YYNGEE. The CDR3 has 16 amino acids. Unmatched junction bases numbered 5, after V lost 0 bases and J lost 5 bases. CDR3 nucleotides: TGTGCCAGCAGCGTAGTTGCGGGAGGGGGAACCGGGGAGCTGTTTTTT. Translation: CASSVVAGGGTGELFF.

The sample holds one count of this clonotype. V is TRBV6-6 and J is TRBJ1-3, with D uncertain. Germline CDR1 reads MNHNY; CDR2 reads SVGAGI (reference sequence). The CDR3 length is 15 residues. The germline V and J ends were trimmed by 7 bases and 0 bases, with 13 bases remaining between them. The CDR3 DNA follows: TGTGCCAGCATCAGAGATCCGAGCTCTGGAAACACCATATATTTT. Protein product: CASIRDPSSGNTIYF.

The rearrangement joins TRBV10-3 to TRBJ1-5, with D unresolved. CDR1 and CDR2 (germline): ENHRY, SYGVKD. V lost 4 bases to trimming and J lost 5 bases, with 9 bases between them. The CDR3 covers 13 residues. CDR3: CAISGNSYQPQHF. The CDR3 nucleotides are TGTGCCATCAGTGGAAATTCGTATCAGCCCCAGCATTTT.

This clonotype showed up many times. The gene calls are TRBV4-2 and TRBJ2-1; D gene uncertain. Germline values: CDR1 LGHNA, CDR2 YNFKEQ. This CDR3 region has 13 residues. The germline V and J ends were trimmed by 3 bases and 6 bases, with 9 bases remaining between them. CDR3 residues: CASSHSLSNEQFF. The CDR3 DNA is TGTGCCAGCAGCCACTCCCTTAGCAATGAGCAGTTCTTC.

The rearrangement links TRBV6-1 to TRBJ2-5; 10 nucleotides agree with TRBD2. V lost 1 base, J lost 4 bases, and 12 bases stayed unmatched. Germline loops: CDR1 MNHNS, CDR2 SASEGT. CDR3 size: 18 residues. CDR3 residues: CASSEGLAGPSWGETQYF. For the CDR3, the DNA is TGTGCCAGCAGTGAAGGACTAGCGGGTCCCTCGTGGGGAGAGACCCAGTACTTC.

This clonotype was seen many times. DNA of the CDR3: TGCGCCAGCAGCCTTGGACCCCGGGCAGATACGCAGTATTTT. It codes for CASSLGPRADTQYF. The chain joins TRBV5-1 to TRBJ2-3; D call uncertain. Trimming took off 4 bases at V and 4 bases at J, with 13 bases between the two ends. Germline V gene sequence: CDR1 SGHRS, CDR2 YFSETQ. The CDR3 length is 14 residues.

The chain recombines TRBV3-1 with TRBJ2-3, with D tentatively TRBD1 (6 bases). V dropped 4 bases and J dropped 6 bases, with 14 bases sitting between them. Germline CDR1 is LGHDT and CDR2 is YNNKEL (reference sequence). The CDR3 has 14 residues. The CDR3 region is CASSPQGQADTQYF. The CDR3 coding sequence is TGTGCCAGCAGCCCTCAGGGGCAAGCGGATACGCAGTATTTT.